This T cell receptor (beta chain) was found in a study of monozygotic twins with inflammatory bowel disease. Broader study findings: Distinct T cell subtypes could not be told apart.

As to this clonotype: Its antigen is as yet unknown.

The CDR3 loop spans 15 amino acids. Germline CDR1 and CDR2: GTSNPN and SVGIG (reference sequence). Template switching added UMIs carrying a 6-nucleotide sample barcode. With the 5' RACE reads reprocessed, TCRdb shows one record per CDR3 protein and no DNA. This table lists 150,000 or so distinct CDR3 sequences. Researchers collected over 2 ml of blood per donor. The sample consisted of blood. The gene calls are TRBV30 and TRBJ1-2. This TCR was sampled from a human donor with ulcerative colitis or Crohn's disease, or a healthy co-twin of an affected twin (not recorded which). CDR3 residues: CAWSVRRRDPSGYTF.